The 27 T cell receptor beta chains given below trace back to one sample, sequenced in a study of blood T cell repertoires in COVID-19. TCRdb's table, derived via immunoSEQ multiplex PCR, lists solely in-frame clones and lacks some. This repertoire shows roughly 280,000 clones, approximately 82% found once; its top ten account for about 5%. Sequencing was carried out using peripheral blood. These receptors all come from a man in his 60s who had recovered from COVID-19.

This chain uses TRBV10-3 with TRBJ1-5; D ambiguous. V dropped 4 bases and J dropped 4 bases, with 8 bases sitting between them. This CDR3 has 13 amino acids. Germline assignment: CDR1 ENHRY and CDR2 SYGVKD. CDR3 DNA: TGTGCCATCAGTGTAGAGGGTAATCAGCCCCAGCATTTT. This gives the protein CAISVEGNQPQHF.

The CDR3 is CASSLEGATGNTIYF. In DNA form, the CDR3 reads TGTGCCAGCAGTCTAGAGGGGGCGACTGGAAACACCATATATTTT. The chain combines TRBV6-5 with TRBJ1-3; 7 bases align to TRBD1. From germline, CDR1 is MNHEY and CDR2 SVGAGI. The CDR3 length is 15 residues. V was pared by 5 bases and J by 2 bases, with 6 bases of the junction left unmatched.

CDR3 sequence: CASVSPGQGALEQYF. The CDR3 DNA sequence: TGTGCTAGTGTTTCCCCGGGACAGGGGGCGCTCGAGCAGTACTTC. V and J are TRBV12-5 and TRBJ2-7, with 12 positions matching TRBD1. This CDR3 region has 15 residues. Germline assignment: CDR1 LGHNT and CDR2 FRNRAP. V dropped 7 bases and J dropped 6; count of bases not matched to a gene: 10.

The chain uses TRBV6-5 and TRBJ1-4; D gene unclear. Germline lookup yields CDR1 MNHEY and CDR2 SVGAGI. The CDR3 spans 14 residues. Trimming shortened V by 10 bases and J by 0 bases, and 12 bases separated the two germline ends. CDR3 DNA: TGTGCCACCCGCCGGAGAGCAACTAATGAAAAACTGTTTTTT. Translating gives CATRRRATNEKLFF.

The chain links TRBV27 to TRBJ2-5; D is possibly TRBD1 (5 bases). The germline CDR1 and CDR2 sequences are MNHEY and SMNVEV (reference sequence). CDR3 length: 13 residues. The V gene lost 4 bases and the J gene lost 6 bases, with 12 bases spanning the gap. The CDR3 protein is CASSSYRNQTQYF. CDR3 DNA sequence: TGTGCCAGCAGTTCTTACAGGAATCAGACCCAGTACTTC.

This clone was seen once. The rearrangement joins TRBV7-2 to TRBJ2-5, with a possible D match to TRBD2 (6 bases). The CDR3 runs to 15 residues. V lost 7 bases and J lost 2, with 17 bases in between. Germline-derived CDR1 and CDR2 are SGHTA and FQGNSA. CDR3 sequence reads: CASTPRRGWQETQYF. Written as DNA, the CDR3 is TGTGCCAGCACGCCGAGGCGGGGATGGCAAGAGACCCAGTACTTC.

This clone was picked up one time. The gene calls are TRBV6-5 and TRBJ2-7, with 8 bases fitting TRBD1. Losses at the gene ends were 5 bases for V and 9 bases for J; bases not matched to a gene: 9. CDR1 and CDR2 from the germline V gene are MNHEY and SVGAGI. The length of the CDR3 is 13 residues. The CDR3 region has the DNA TGTGCCAGCAGTATCACGGACAGGGCGAGGCAGTACTTC. It is translated as CASSITDRARQYF.

The chain links TRBV27 to TRBJ2-7; TRBD2 matches at 13 bases. CDR1 is MNHEY, CDR2 SMNVEV, per germline (reference sequence). This CDR3 region has 18 residues. The V and J ends lost 5 bases and 6 bases, in that order; junction bases with no gene match: 16. CDR3 DNA: TGTGCCAGCAGTCACCAACGACTAGCGGGGGGCCTATCTCTCGAGCAGTACTTC. Translating it yields CASSHQRLAGGLSLEQYF.

The V call is TRBV3-1 (or the pseudogene TRBV3-2), the J call TRBJ1-1; D remains ambiguous. CDR1 and CDR2 from the germline V gene are LGHDT and YNNKEL (reference sequence). The CDR3 extends over 14 amino acids. V dropped 1 base and J dropped 1 base, with 7 bases sitting between them. The CDR3 DNA is TGTGCCAGCAGCCAAGCGCGGCAGAACACTGAAGCTTTCTTT. Its protein product is CASSQARQNTEAFF.

The chain employs TRBV5-1 and TRBJ2-1, with 8 bases aligning to TRBD2. There are 15 residues in the CDR3. Germline CDR1 reads SGHRS; CDR2 reads YFSETQ. The J segment lost 8 bases and the V segment lost 5 bases, leaving 12 bases of the junction unmatched. Written as DNA, the CDR3 is TGCGCCAGCAGAAAAGCGGGGGAGTCCCCCCATGAGCAGTTCTTC. Translating gives CASRKAGESPHEQFF.

For this clone: Other DNA sequences from this sample encode an identical CDR3 as well. The V call is TRBV2, the J call TRBJ2-7, with a possible D match to TRBD1 (5 bases). The CDR3 consists of 15 residues. Between the trimmed V and J ends, which lost 2 bases and 2 bases, there was a span of 13 bases. The V gene's germline CDR1 is SNHLY and CDR2 FYNNEI. CDR3 sequence: CASSESGQGPYEQYF. CDR3 nucleotides: TGTGCCAGCAGTGAAAGTGGGCAGGGCCCCTACGAGCAGTACTTC.

The chain has TRBV29-1 and TRBJ2-1, with 12 bases that match TRBD2. The V and J ends lost 6 bases and 3 bases, in that order; junction bases with no gene match: 0. The CDR3 extends over 13 amino acids. Germline-derived CDR1 and CDR2 are SQVTM and ANQGSEA. The CDR3 protein is CSVTSGSYNEQFF. The CDR3 DNA is TGCAGCGTGACTAGCGGGAGCTACAATGAGCAGTTCTTC.

The CDR3 bases are TGTGCCAGTAGGGAGACAGGGGGGATCAATCAGCCCCAGCATTTT. This codes for CASRETGGINQPQHF. The rearrangement links TRBV19 to TRBJ1-5, with TRBD1 matching 9 bases. J gave up 3 bases and V 6 bases, and 6 bases lay outside the gene matches. Germline values: CDR1 LNHDA, CDR2 SQIVND (reference sequence). The CDR3 runs 15 residues.

This rearrangement joins TRBV2 to TRBJ2-7; 8 bases agree with TRBD2. CDR3 length: 12 amino acids. V was pared by 7 bases and J by 3 bases, with 2 bases of the junction left unmatched. Germline assignment: CDR1 SNHLY and CDR2 FYNNEI. The DNA of the CDR3 is TGTGCCAGCACGGGAGGGGTCTACGAGCAGTACTTC. Translated, it gives CASTGGVYEQYF. The complete variable domain, with remaining parts taken from reference TRBV2 and TRBJ2-7, reads EPEVTQTPSHQVTQMGQEVILRCVPISNHLYFYWYRQILGQKVEFLVSFYNNEISEKSEIFDDQFSVERPDGSNFTLKIRSTKLEDSAMYFCASTGGVYEQYFGPGTRLTVT.

The V gene is TRBV2, the J gene TRBJ2-7; the D gene is possibly TRBD1 (6 bases). The CDR3 runs to 12 residues. From germline, CDR1 is SNHLY and CDR2 FYNNEI. Trimming removed 6 bases from V and 3 bases from J, with 9 bases in between. The CDR3 sequence: CASSGQLYEQYF. The CDR3, as DNA: TGTGCCAGCAGCGGACAGCTCTACGAGCAGTACTTC.

The rearrangement uses TRBV15 and TRBJ2-7; D remains ambiguous. Germline lookup yields CDR1 LNHNV and CDR2 YYDKDF (reference sequence). Between the trimmed V and J ends, which lost 4 bases and 3 bases, there was a span of 7 bases. This CDR3 comprises 12 residues. The DNA for the CDR3 is TGTGCCACCAGCAACGACTTCTACGAGCAGTACTTC. This encodes CATSNDFYEQYF.

Note on this clone: Other nucleotide sequences from this sample produce the same CDR3. The DNA of the CDR3 is TGTGCCAGCAGCCGGGCGGGAGGGCCCTACGAGCAGTACTTC. Translation gives CASSRAGGPYEQYF. The rearrangement links TRBV14 to TRBJ2-7, with TRBD2 identical over 9 bases. CDR3 length equals 14 residues. The junction had 3 bases not matched to a gene; V was cut back by 4 bases and J by 2 bases. The germline gives CDR1 SGHDN, CDR2 FVKESK.

The chain couples TRBV12-3 or TRBV12-4 to TRBJ1-6; no clear D gene. The CDR3 runs to 12 residues. Trimming removed 3 bases at V and 12 bases at J, with 9 bases between. The CDR3, as DNA: TGTGCCAGCAGTTTCGGCGGGAAACCCCTCCACTTT. It is translated as CASSFGGKPLHF.

The chain is built from TRBV10-2 and TRBJ2-7, with 8 bases matching TRBD2. The germline gives CDR1 WSHSY, CDR2 SAAADI. Germline trimming cut 3 bases from V and 0 bases from J; bases unmatched to any gene: 7. The CDR3 is made up of 16 amino acids. CDR3 in amino acids: CASSEPGGGSSYEQYF. The CDR3 DNA follows: TGCGCCAGCAGTGAACCAGGCGGGGGGAGCTCCTACGAGCAGTACTTC.

The rearrangement uses TRBV5-4 and TRBJ1-2, with D possibly TRBD1 on 5 matching bases. This CDR3 contains 16 residues. V was clipped by 0 bases and J by 4 bases, with 16 bases between them. Germline V gene data show CDR1 as SGHNT and CDR2 as YYREEE (reference sequence). CDR3 sequence: CASSLARRRGGYGYTF. The CDR3 DNA is TGTGCCAGCAGCTTGGCCCGTAGGAGGGGAGGCTATGGCTACACCTTC.

This rearrangement joins TRBV3-1 (or the pseudogene TRBV3-2) to TRBJ2-5, with 8 bases fitting TRBD2. Per germline, CDR1 LGHDT and CDR2 YNNKEL (reference sequence). The CDR3 totals 13 residues. V trimming: 7 bases; J trimming: 2 bases; junction bases outside the gene matches: 3. CDR3 coding DNA: TGTGCCAGCAACCCTAGCGGGCAAGAGACCCAGTACTTC. Its translation is CASNPSGQETQYF.

This chain connects TRBV19 to TRBJ2-7, with TRBD1 identical over 10 bases. The ends lost 2 bases at V and 5 bases at J; junction bases unmatched: 6. The germline CDR1 and CDR2 sequences are LNHDA and SQIVND (reference sequence). This CDR3 region has 15 residues. The DNA of the CDR3 is TGTGCCAGTAGTATAACCTTGGACAGGGGGAACGAGCAGTACTTC. This codes for CASSITLDRGNEQYF. Full variable domain (outside the CDR3, taken from reference TRBV19 and TRBJ2-7): DGGITQSPKYLFRKEGQNVTLSCEQNLNHDAMYWYRQDPGQGLRLIYYSQIVNDFQKGDIAEGYSVSREKKESFPLTVTSAQKNPTAFYLCASSITLDRGNEQYFGPGTRLTVT.

This chain uses TRBV2 with TRBJ2-1; 8 bases fit TRBD1. The CDR3 consists of 14 residues. The ends lost 7 bases at V and 10 bases at J; junction bases unmatched: 12. Per the germline V gene, CDR1 is SNHLY and CDR2 is FYNNEI. CDR3 DNA: TGTGCCAGCACTAACCGACAGGGGATGAGGGAGCAGTTCTTC. Encoded protein: CASTNRQGMREQFF.

V gene TRBV7-3 combines with J gene TRBJ2-1; TRBD2 matches 7 bases. V dropped 2 bases and J dropped 9; count of bases not matched to a gene: 10. The CDR3 runs 15 residues. Germline CDR1 reads SGHTA; CDR2 reads FQGTGA. Written as DNA, the CDR3 is TGTGCCAGCAGCTTACAGACTAGCTCGGGGGGTGAGCAGTTCTTC. Translated: CASSLQTSSGGEQFF.

This clone was seen only a few times. The sample holds other DNA sequences that translate to the same CDR3. This sequence joins TRBV6-4 and TRBJ1-2; D unclear. Germline V gene lookup returns CDR1 MRHNA and CDR2 SNTAGT. The length of the CDR3 is 12 residues. Trimming left V 2 bases short and J 7 bases short, with 8 bases between. CDR3: CASSDVPGGYTF. The CDR3 DNA reads as TGTGCCAGCAGTGACGTCCCGGGTGGCTACACCTTC.

This clone was counted a single time. This chain connects TRBV2 to TRBJ2-2; possibly TRBD1 for D (5 bases). V was pared by 3 bases and J by 6 bases, with 11 bases between. Germline V gene data show CDR1 as SNHLY and CDR2 as FYNNEI. The CDR3 is 14 amino acids. The CDR3 loop is CASSDWGIAGELFF. DNA of the CDR3: TGTGCCAGCAGTGATTGGGGCATCGCCGGGGAGCTGTTTTTT.

The chain couples TRBV5-1 to TRBJ2-2; 7 positions match TRBD1. J gave up 5 bases and V 4 bases, and 11 bases lay outside the gene matches. Germline lookup yields CDR1 SGHRS and CDR2 YFSETQ. This CDR3 comprises 16 residues. CDR3 protein: CASSQPDRDWTGELFF. As DNA, the CDR3 is TGCGCCAGCAGCCAACCTGACAGGGATTGGACCGGGGAGCTGTTTTTT.